This entry lists 8 T cell receptor beta chains sequenced from one sample in a study of T cell changes during pregnancy in multiple sclerosis. Measured with immunoSEQ multiplex PCR; TCRdb has only the in-frame clones, and not every one. The sample yields tens of thousands of clones, approximately 90% seen once. The specimen was peripheral blood, collected in the third trimester of pregnancy. These receptors were taken from a female donor with multiple sclerosis, enrolled in a pregnancy study.

This clone turned up a few times. The chain employs TRBV11-2 and TRBJ1-3; TRBD1 is a possible D gene (5 bases). The CDR3 has 16 residues. V was pared by 0 bases and J by 2 bases, with 11 bases between. Germline V gives CDR1 SGHAT, CDR2 FQNNGV. DNA of the CDR3: TGTGCCAGCAGCTTAGATTCGGCCAGGGCTGGAAACACCATATATTTT. Its protein is CASSLDSARAGNTIYF.

This clone was seen once. The rearrangement joins TRBV13 to TRBJ1-1; 11 nucleotides agree with TRBD1. CDR1 PRHDT and CDR2 FYEKMQ come from the germline V gene (reference sequence). The CDR3 is made up of 16 amino acids. Trimming took 0 bases from V and 4 from J; bases not matched to a gene: 4. The CDR3 sequence: CASSLGDRGRATEAFF. CDR3 DNA sequence: TGTGCCAGCAGCTTAGGGGACAGGGGGCGGGCCACTGAAGCTTTCTTT.

The chain uses TRBV5-1 and TRBJ2-1, with 11 bases aligning to TRBD2. This CDR3 is built from 16 residues. CDR1 is SGHRS and CDR2 is YFSETQ in the germline V gene. The trim removed 0 bases at V and 5 bases at J, leaving 4 bases unmatched. This CDR3 reads CASSLAGTSGNNEQFF. The CDR3 DNA reads as TGCGCCAGCAGCTTGGCCGGGACTAGCGGTAACAATGAGCAGTTCTTC.

This sequence joins TRBV7-2 and TRBJ2-7; 10 positions match TRBD1. The CDR3 runs 14 residues. Per germline, CDR1 SGHTA and CDR2 FQGNSA. The V and J ends lost 5 bases and 3 bases, in that order; junction bases with no gene match: 4. CDR3 loop: CASSKTGGRYEQYF. As DNA, the CDR3 is TGTGCCAGCAGCAAGACAGGGGGCCGCTACGAGCAGTACTTC.

CDR3 DNA sequence: TGTGCCAGCCGTAGTTTTGGCCGGGGTTTTGATACCGGGGAGCTGTTTTTT. Translated: CASRSFGRGFDTGELFF. The rearrangement links TRBV7-9 to TRBJ2-2, with D perhaps matching TRBD2 (5 bases). This CDR3 has 17 residues. CDR1 is SEHNR and CDR2 is FQNEAQ in the germline V gene (reference sequence). Trimming stripped 8 bases from V and 5 bases from J, with 24 bases between.

This clone has just one count. The CDR3 loop is CASRSGADNYGYTF. CDR3 bases: TGTGCCAGCAGGTCAGGAGCGGATAACTATGGCTACACCTTC. The V gene is TRBV27, the J gene TRBJ1-2, with no clear D. The CDR3 has 14 amino acids. The V gene lost 6 bases and the J gene lost 1 base, with 12 bases spanning the gap. Germline V CDR1 and CDR2: MNHEY, SMNVEV (reference sequence).

The V and J genes are TRBV15 and TRBJ2-3, with D possibly matching TRBD1 (5 bases). This CDR3 comprises 15 residues. V was cut by 0 bases and J by 0 bases, with 7 bases left in between. The germline V gene encodes CDR1 LNHNV and CDR2 YYDKDF (reference sequence). CDR3 amino acids: CATSRDRQSTDTQYF. The DNA for the CDR3 is TGTGCCACCAGCAGAGATCGACAGAGCACAGATACGCAGTATTTT.

The chain combines TRBV10-3 with TRBJ1-2; no clear D. Germline CDR1 reads ENHRY; CDR2 reads SYGVKD. The V end lost 5 bases, the J end lost 2 bases, and 6 bases lay between the germline ends. CDR3 length equals 12 residues. CDR3 sequence: CAISRGNYGYTF. Here the CDR3 DNA reads TGTGCCATCAGTAGAGGGAACTATGGCTACACCTTC.